This T cell receptor (beta chain) was profiled in a study of shared clonotypes between healthy human individuals. General study points: Sample collection involved blood only; tissue repertoires are likely different. How much donors shared clonotypes was expected to be affected by sequencing depth.

Using immunoSEQ multiplex PCR, the repertoire was profiled, and TCRdb retains in-frame clones only, with some absent. Counted here are over 1.4 million clones, around 95% occurring once; the ten biggest clones make up more than 0.9%. As for this clone: Its specificity is unknown.

This CDR3 comprises 12 residues. V was trimmed by 8 bases and J by 0 bases, leaving 8 bases between them. CDR1 and CDR2 from the germline V gene are SNHLY and FYNNEI. The V gene is TRBV2, the J gene TRBJ2-7; D uncertain. The TCR was taken from a man aged 30 to 45 in good health. The sample taken for sequencing was naive CD4+ T cells sorted from blood. Subset: CD45RA+ positively selected. CDR3 amino acids: CASGKSSYEQYF. The DNA for the CDR3 is TGTGCCAGCGGTAAAAGCTCCTACGAGCAGTACTTC. Full variable domain (rest looked up from reference TRBV2 and TRBJ2-7): EPEVTQTPSHQVTQMGQEVILRCVPISNHLYFYWYRQILGQKVEFLVSFYNNEISEKSEIFDDQFSVERPDGSNFTLKIRSTKLEDSAMYFCASGKSSYEQYFGPGTRLTVT.